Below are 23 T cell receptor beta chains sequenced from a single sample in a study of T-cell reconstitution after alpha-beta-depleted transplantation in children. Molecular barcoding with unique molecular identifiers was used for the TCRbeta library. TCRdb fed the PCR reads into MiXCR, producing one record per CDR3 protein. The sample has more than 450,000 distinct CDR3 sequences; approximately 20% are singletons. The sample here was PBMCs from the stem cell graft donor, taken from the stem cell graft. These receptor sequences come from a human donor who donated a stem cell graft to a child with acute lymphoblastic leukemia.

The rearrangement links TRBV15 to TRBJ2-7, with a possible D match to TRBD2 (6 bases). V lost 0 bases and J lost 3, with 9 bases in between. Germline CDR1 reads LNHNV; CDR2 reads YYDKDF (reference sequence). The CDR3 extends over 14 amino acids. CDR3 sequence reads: CATSREPGVYEQYF. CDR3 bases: TGTGCCACCAGCAGAGAGCCGGGAGTCTACGAGCAGTACTTC.

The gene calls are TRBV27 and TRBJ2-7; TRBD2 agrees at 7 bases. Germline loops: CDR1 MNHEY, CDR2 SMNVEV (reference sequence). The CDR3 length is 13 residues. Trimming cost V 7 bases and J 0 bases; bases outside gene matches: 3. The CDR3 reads CASKSGDSYEQYF. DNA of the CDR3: TGTGCCAGCAAAAGCGGGGACTCCTACGAGCAGTACTTC.

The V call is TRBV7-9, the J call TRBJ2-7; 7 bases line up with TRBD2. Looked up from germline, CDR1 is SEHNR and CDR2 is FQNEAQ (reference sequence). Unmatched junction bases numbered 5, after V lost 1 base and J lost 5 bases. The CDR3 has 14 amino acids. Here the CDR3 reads CASSLVGEGDEQYF. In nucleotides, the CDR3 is TGTGCCAGCAGCTTAGTAGGGGAGGGCGACGAGCAGTACTTC.

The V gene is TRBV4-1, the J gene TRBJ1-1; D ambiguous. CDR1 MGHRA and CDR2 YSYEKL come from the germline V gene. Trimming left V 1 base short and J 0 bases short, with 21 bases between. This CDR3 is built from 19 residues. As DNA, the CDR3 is TGCGCCAGCAGCCAAGCTAAACCCCTCTATCTGCCGATGAACACTGAAGCTTTCTTT. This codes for CASSQAKPLYLPMNTEAFF.

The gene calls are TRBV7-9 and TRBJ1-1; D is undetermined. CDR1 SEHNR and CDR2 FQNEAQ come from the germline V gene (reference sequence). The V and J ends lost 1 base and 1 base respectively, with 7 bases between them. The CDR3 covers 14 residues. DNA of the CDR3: TGTGCCAGCAGCTTAGAGGTCCAGAACACTGAAGCTTTCTTT. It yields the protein CASSLEVQNTEAFF.

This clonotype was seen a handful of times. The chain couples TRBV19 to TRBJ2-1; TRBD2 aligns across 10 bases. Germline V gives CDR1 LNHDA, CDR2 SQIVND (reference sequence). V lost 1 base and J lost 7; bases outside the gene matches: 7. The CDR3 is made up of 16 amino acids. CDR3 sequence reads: CASSIGSSGSLNEQFF. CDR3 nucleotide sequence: TGTGCCAGTAGTATAGGGTCTAGCGGGAGTCTAAATGAGCAGTTCTTC.

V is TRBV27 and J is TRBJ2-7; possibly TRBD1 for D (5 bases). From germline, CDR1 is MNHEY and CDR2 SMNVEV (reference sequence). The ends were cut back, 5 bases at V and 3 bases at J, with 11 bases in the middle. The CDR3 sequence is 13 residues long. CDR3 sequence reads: CASSPGNGYEQYF. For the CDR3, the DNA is TGTGCCAGCAGTCCAGGGAACGGCTACGAGCAGTACTTC.

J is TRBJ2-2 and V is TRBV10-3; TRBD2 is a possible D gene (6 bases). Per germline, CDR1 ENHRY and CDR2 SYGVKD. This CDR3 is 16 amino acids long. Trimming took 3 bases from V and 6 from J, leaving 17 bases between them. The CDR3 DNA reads TGTGCCATCAGTGATCGCGGGACTCTCGGCGCCGGGGAGCTGTTTTTT. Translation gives CAISDRGTLGAGELFF.

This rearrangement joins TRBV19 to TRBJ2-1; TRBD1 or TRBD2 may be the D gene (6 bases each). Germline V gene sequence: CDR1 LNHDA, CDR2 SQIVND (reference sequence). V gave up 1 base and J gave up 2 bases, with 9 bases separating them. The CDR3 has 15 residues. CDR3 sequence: CASSIVEGAYNEQFF. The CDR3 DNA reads TGTGCCAGTAGTATAGTGGAGGGGGCCTACAATGAGCAGTTCTTC.

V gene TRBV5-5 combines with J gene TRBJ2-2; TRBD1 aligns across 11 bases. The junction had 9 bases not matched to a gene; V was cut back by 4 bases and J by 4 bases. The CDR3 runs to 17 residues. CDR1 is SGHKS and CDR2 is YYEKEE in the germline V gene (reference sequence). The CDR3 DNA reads TGTGCCAGCAGCCTAGCCCGGGACAGGGGGTTCACCGGGGAGCTGTTTTTT. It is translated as CASSLARDRGFTGELFF.

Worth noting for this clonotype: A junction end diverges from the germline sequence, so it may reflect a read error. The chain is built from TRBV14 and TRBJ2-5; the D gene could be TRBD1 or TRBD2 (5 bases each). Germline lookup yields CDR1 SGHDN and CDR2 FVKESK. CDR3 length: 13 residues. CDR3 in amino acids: CASSRAGWETKYF. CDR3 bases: TGTGCCAGCAGCCGAGCAGGGTGGGAGACCAAGTACTTC. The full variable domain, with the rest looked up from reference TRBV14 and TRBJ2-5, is EAGVTQFPSHSVIEKGQTVTLRCDPISGHDNLYWYRRVMGKEIKFLLHFVKESKQDESGMPNNRFLAERTGGTYSTLKVQPAELEDSGVYFCASSRAGWETKYFGPGTRLLVL.

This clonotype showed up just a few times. The CDR3: CASTFGTGELFF. CDR3 DNA sequence: TGTGCCAGCACTTTTGGGACCGGGGAGCTGTTTTTT. The chain uses TRBV7-2 and TRBJ2-2; D unclear. Germline V gene sequence: CDR1 SGHTA, CDR2 FQGNSA. This CDR3 has 12 residues. Trimming left V 7 bases short and J 5 bases short, with 8 bases between.

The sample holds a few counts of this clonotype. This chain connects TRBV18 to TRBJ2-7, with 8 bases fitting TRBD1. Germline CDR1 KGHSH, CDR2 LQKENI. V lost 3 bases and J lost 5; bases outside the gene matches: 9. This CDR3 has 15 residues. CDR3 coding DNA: TGTGCCAGCTCACCCTCCCGGACAGGGTTAGACGAGCAGTACTTC. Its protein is CASSPSRTGLDEQYF.

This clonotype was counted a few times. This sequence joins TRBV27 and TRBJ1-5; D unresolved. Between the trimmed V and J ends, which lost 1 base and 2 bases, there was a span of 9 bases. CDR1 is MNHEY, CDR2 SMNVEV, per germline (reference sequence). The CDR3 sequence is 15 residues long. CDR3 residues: CASSLYPGGNQPQHF. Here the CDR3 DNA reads TGTGCCAGCAGTTTATACCCGGGAGGCAATCAGCCCCAGCATTTT.

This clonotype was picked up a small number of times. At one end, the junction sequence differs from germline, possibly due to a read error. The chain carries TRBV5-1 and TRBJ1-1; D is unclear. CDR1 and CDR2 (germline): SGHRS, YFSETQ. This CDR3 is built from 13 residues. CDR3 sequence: CASSLSSGTEAFF. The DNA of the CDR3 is TGTGCCAGCAGTTTATCTTCGGGCACTGAAGCTTTCTTT.

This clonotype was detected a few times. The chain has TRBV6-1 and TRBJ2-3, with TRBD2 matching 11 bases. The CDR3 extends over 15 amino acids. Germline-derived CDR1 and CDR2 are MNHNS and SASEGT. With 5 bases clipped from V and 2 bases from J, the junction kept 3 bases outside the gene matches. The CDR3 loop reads CASSNSGRATDTQYF. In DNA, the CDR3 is TGTGCCAGCAGTAATAGCGGGAGGGCCACAGATACGCAGTATTTT.

CDR3 nucleotides: TGTGCCAGCAGCCCCGGGACAGGTGGGGCCAACGTCCTGACTTTC. Amino acid sequence: CASSPGTGGANVLTF. The genes are TRBV11-1 and TRBJ2-6; 8 bases map to TRBD1. Germline CDR1 reads SGHAT; CDR2 reads FQDESV (reference sequence). The CDR3 covers 15 residues. V was clipped by 5 bases and J by 3 bases; unmatched bases: 3.

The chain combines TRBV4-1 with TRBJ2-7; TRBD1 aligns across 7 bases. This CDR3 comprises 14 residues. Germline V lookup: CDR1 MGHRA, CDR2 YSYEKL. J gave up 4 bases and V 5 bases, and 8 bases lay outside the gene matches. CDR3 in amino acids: CASSSKGQFYEQYF. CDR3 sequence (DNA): TGCGCCAGCAGCTCCAAGGGACAGTTTTACGAGCAGTACTTC.

The CDR3 spells CASSPMGIEQFF. DNA of the CDR3: TGTGCCAGCTCACCGATGGGAATTGAGCAGTTCTTC. This chain uses TRBV18 with TRBJ2-1; D ambiguous. This CDR3 has 12 amino acids. Germline loops: CDR1 KGHSH, CDR2 LQKENI. V dropped 3 bases and J dropped 9 bases, with 9 bases sitting between them. Looking up the rest from reference TRBV18 and TRBJ2-1 gives the full variable domain: NAGVMQNPRHLVRRRGQEARLRCSPMKGHSHVYWYRQLPEEGLKFMVYLQKENIIDESGMPKERFSAEFPKEGPSILRIQQVVRGDSAAYFCASSPMGIEQFFGPGTRLTVL.

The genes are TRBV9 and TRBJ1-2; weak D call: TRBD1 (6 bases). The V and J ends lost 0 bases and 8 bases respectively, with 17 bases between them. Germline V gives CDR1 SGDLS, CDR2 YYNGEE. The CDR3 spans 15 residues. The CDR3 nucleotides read TGTGCCAGCAGCGTAGCTACGGGGGGCGCGTGGGGCTACACCTTC. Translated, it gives CASSVATGGAWGYTF.

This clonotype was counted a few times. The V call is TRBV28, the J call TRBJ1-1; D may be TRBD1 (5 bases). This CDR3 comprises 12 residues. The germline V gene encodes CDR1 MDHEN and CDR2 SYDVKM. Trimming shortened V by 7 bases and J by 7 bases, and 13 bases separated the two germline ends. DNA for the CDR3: TGTGCCAGCACTCTGGGGGGGAGTGAAGCTTTCTTT. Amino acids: CASTLGGSEAFF.

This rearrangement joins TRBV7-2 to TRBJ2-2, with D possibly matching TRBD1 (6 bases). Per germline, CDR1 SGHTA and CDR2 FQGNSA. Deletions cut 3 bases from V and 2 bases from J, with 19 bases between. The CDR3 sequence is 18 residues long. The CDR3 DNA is TGTGCCAGCAGCTTTGGGCTACAGGGAATCCCCAACACCGGGGAGCTGTTTTTT. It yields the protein CASSFGLQGIPNTGELFF.

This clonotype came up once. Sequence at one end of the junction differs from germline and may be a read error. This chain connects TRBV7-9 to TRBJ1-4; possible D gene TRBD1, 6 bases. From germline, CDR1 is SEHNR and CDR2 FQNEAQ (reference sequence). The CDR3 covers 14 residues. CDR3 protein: CASSLMGANEKLFF. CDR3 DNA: TGTGCCAGCAGCTTAATGGGGGCTAACGAAAAACTGTTTTTT.